This entry features one T cell receptor beta chain sequence. This clonotype showed up just a few times. Its antigen is still unknown. Base qualities are not at hand, and no much larger clone is one base apart. This specimen comes from a study of T cells in Graves' hyperthyroidism and ophthalmopathy (dated by TCRdb to 2018 to 2020). Study-level background: Peripheral blood samples were taken at the time of initial diagnosis, prior to any treatment. The roughly 100 discovery patients were randomly divided into training and test sets at a 7:3 ratio. In about 6 Graves' hyperthyroidism patients, the study also compared T-cell repertoires from thyroid tissue with T-cell repertoires from blood. The paper describes TCR Vbeta CDR3 sequencing of more than 120 peripheral blood samples, made up of roughly 40 ophthalmopathy patients, roughly 80 hyperthyroidism patients and around 17 progressor patients. Prospective prediction of ophthalmopathy was tested in an independent validation cohort of some 20 hyperthyroidism patients and 17 patients who later progressed to ophthalmopathy. TCR V-J signatures able to tell the groups apart were searched for in a discovery cohort of some 100 patients, of whom under 45 had Graves' ophthalmopathy and about 55 had stable Graves' hyperthyroidism. After blood sampling, hyperthyroidism patients were treated with methimazole at a starting dose of 30 mg daily, and ophthalmopathy patients were treated with high-dose intravenous methylprednisolone.

Here is what the overall study found, with its caveats: Most expanded thyroid clonotypes (frequency above 0.001) were also detected in blood, suggesting blood repertoires may reflect thyroid immune responses. In cross-validation, a model built on a 13 V-J signature told ophthalmopathy apart from stable hyperthyroidism with 87.88% sensitivity and approximately 84% specificity, and in testing the same model reached 80%/75%. In validation, progression to ophthalmopathy was predicted by the model with almost 71% sensitivity and 72.22% specificity, a median of roughly six months before onset. Sample size was not statistically predetermined, and investigators were not blinded to group allocation.

Ophthalmopathy patients had moderately to severely active disease, with a Clinical Activity Score of 3 or more, a NOSPECS grade of 4 or more, and a disease duration of less than 3 months. Patients with uncontrolled infections, other autoimmune diseases, pregnancy or lactation were excluded. Clinical symptoms, serum thyroxine and TRAb, thyroid ultrasound, and orbital computed tomography formed the basis for the diagnoses. Ficoll-Paque density gradient centrifugation was used to isolate PBMCs from approximately 10 ml of fresh peripheral blood. Total RNA was extracted with Trizol reagent, and quality was checked on an Agilent 2100 Bioanalyzer. The TCR beta CDR3 regions were amplified from the RNA transcripts. A first-round RT-PCR of the TCR CDR3 used the HTBI primer set with the Qiagen OneStep RT-PCR kit. Libraries were constructed in a second round of multiplex PCR, after which size selection and purification were performed. Libraries were sequenced paired-end with 100 bp reads on an Illumina HiSeq2000. For the original study's pipeline: SOAPnuke was used to process the raw data, with reads discarded if the reads contained adapters or uncalled bases, had a mean Phred below 15, or lacked an exact constant-primer or identifier match. COPE v1.2.5 was used to merge the high-quality paired reads, and each unique nucleotide sequence was defined as a clonotype. MiTCR v1.1 was used to align the clonotypes against IMGT TRBV, TRBD and TRBJ reference segments. The analysis included only V-J combinations with a frequency above 0.0001, which together covered about 99% of the repertoires. A TCS score was defined as the ratio between F50 (clonal expansion) and ExV (chaos), using BLOSUM62-based TCRdist between CDR3 peptides within each V-J. Welch's t-statistics and random forest reduced some 510 V-J features to 10 to 15, which were used in a naive Bayes classifier (R e1071). TCRdb handled the public reads itself, with Q25 trimming in fastp and clone calling in MiXCR, and kept productive beta chains. Rows are unified per CDR3 protein, each entry keeping the most common DNA and genes. The V and J calls were determined by TCRdb, not by the authors. This sample is represented by 300,000 to 500,000 distinct CDR3 sequences; more than 13% of them were singletons. 25% to 30% of the sample comes from the top ten.

The sequence was obtained from a man over 45 with Graves' ophthalmopathy. Sequencing was performed on blood.

In nucleotides, the sequence is TGCAGTGCTAGAGACCCTAGCGTAGGCTCCTACGAGCAGTACTTC. This encodes CSARDPSVGSYEQYF. In this chain, TRBV20-1 is recombined with TRBJ2-7; TRBD2 is perhaps the D gene, given 6 matching bases. CDR1 and CDR2 are read off the germline V gene (reference sequence) as DFQATT and SNEGSKA. V gives up 0 bases and J gives up 0 bases, and the segment between their germline ends measures 12 bases. The CDR3 numbers 15 residues from cysteine through phenylalanine. The retained sequence is limited to the CDR3, 45 bases, with the frame set at the first base.